This T cell receptor beta chain came from a study of cytomegalovirus exposure and HLA in healthy donors. The PCR had 60 Vbeta and 13 Jbeta primers. Produced via immunoSEQ multiplex PCR; TCRdb's table is partial and in-frame only. This sample has 200,000 or so clones, with 87% found just once. The V gene lost 0 bases and the J gene lost 4 bases, with 19 bases spanning the gap. The CDR3 loop spans 17 amino acids. The germline V gene has CDR1 LGHNA and CDR2 YSLEER. This chain links TRBV4-3 with TRBJ2-7, with D tentatively TRBD1 (8 bases). Sequencing was performed on PBMCs. This sequence originates from a man aged 25 to 45 in good health and CMV-seronegative. The CDR3 loop is CASSQDRGAGGAYEQYF. The CDR3 DNA reads TGCGCCAGCAGCCAAGATCGGGGGGCAGGGGGCGCATACGAGCAGTACTTC.